The 18 T cell receptor beta chains in this list originate from one sample, sequenced in a study of T-cell memory formation after mild COVID-19. TCRdb re-derived calls from the 5' RACE reads in MiXCR, one entry per CDR3 protein. The table shows 200,000 to 300,000 distinct CDR3 sequences, with just over 15% occurring only once. Specimen: PBMCs or a T cell subset sorted from them (not recorded which). These receptors were collected from an adult woman who had mild COVID-19 (a few samples of this study predate the infection). Cell type and time point are not known.

The genes are TRBV2 and TRBJ1-1; maybe TRBD1 (5 bases). In germline, CDR1 is SNHLY, CDR2 FYNNEI. V lost 4 bases and J 4 bases, leaving 16 bases between the germline ends. The CDR3 loop spans 15 amino acids. CDR3 sequence (DNA): TGTGCCAGCAGTGTCCAAGGGGTCGGTAGCACTGAAGCTTTCTTT. Translation gives CASSVQGVGSTEAFF.

The rearrangement uses TRBV4-2 and TRBJ2-5; 7 bases agree with TRBD2. V lost 4 bases and J lost 5; bases outside the gene matches: 4. Germline loops: CDR1 LGHNA, CDR2 YNFKEQ. The length of the CDR3 is 13 residues. The CDR3 region has the DNA TGTGCCAGCAGCCTTCGACTAGCTGAGACCCAGTACTTC. Translating it yields CASSLRLAETQYF.

The rearrangement joins TRBV7-9 to TRBJ1-1; 11 nucleotides align to TRBD1. The CDR3 is made up of 15 amino acids. The V gene end was trimmed by 5 bases and the J gene end by 3 bases; junction bases not matched to a gene: 5. Germline V gives CDR1 SEHNR, CDR2 FQNEAQ (reference sequence). CDR3 residues: CASSLRTGGHTEAFF. In DNA form, the CDR3 reads TGTGCCAGCAGCCTTCGGACAGGGGGCCACACTGAAGCTTTCTTT.

The chain employs TRBV6-5 and TRBJ2-3; 7 bases agree with TRBD1. Germline values: CDR1 MNHEY, CDR2 SVGAGI. Trimming removed 6 bases from V and 2 bases from J; junction bases left unmatched: 2. This CDR3 is built from 13 residues. The CDR3 protein is CASRGTATDTQYF. CDR3 bases: TGTGCCAGCAGAGGGACAGCCACAGATACGCAGTATTTT.

The chain employs TRBV11-3 and TRBJ2-3; D remains unclear. The V end was cut by 4 bases, the J end by 0 bases, with 14 bases between. Looked up from germline, CDR1 is SGHNT and CDR2 is YENEEA. CDR3 length equals 16 residues. CDR3 nucleotide sequence: TGTGCCAGCAGCTCAGCGACTGGTACTAGCACAGATACGCAGTATTTT. The encoded protein is CASSSATGTSTDTQYF.

The rearrangement links TRBV7-2 to TRBJ1-5; 7 bases line up with TRBD1. Trimming cost V 4 bases and J 4 bases; bases outside gene matches: 4. CDR1 is SGHTA and CDR2 is FQGNSA in the germline V gene. This CDR3 comprises 14 residues. The CDR3 loop is CASSWNRGNQPQHF. The CDR3 DNA reads TGTGCCAGCAGCTGGAACAGGGGAAATCAGCCCCAGCATTTT.

This chain connects TRBV6-5 to TRBJ2-1; 13 bases map to TRBD2. The germline V gene has CDR1 MNHEY and CDR2 SVGAGI. J gave up 6 bases and V 2 bases, and 7 bases lay outside the gene matches. This CDR3 has 17 residues. The CDR3 is CASSYDSRLAGGNEQFF. The CDR3 nucleotides read TGTGCCAGCAGTTACGACAGTCGACTAGCGGGGGGCAATGAGCAGTTCTTC.

The J gene is TRBJ2-1, the V gene TRBV24-1; D unresolved. V was shortened by 4 bases and J by 4 bases, with 7 bases between the two germline ends. Germline assignment: CDR1 KGHDR and CDR2 SFDVKD. The CDR3 contains 13 residues. Written as DNA, the CDR3 is TGTGCCACCAGTGAGGTGGGGTACAATGAGCAGTTCTTC. This gives the protein CATSEVGYNEQFF.

This clonotype was observed at least ten times. This chain links TRBV12-3 or TRBV12-4 with TRBJ2-5; 10 positions match TRBD2. The V and J ends lost 5 bases and 5 bases, in that order; junction bases with no gene match: 2. This CDR3 has 13 amino acids. Written as DNA, the CDR3 is TGTGCCAGCAGTCCTAGCGGGGGTGAGACCCAGTACTTC. This sequence encodes CASSPSGGETQYF.

V is TRBV7-2 and J is TRBJ2-3; 11 nucleotides line up with TRBD2. This CDR3 has 16 residues. Trimming took 4 bases from V and 0 from J; bases not matched to a gene: 3. Per the germline V gene, CDR1 is SGHTA and CDR2 is FQGNSA. DNA of the CDR3: TGTGCCAGCAGCTGGTCTAGCGGGAGGAGCACAGATACGCAGTATTTT. The encoded protein is CASSWSSGRSTDTQYF. The full variable domain, completed using reference TRBV7-2 and TRBJ2-3, is GAGVSQSPSNKVTEKGKDVELRCDPISGHTALYWYRQSLGQGLEFLIYFQGNSAPDKSGLPSDRFSAERTGGSVSTLTIQRTQQEDSAVYLCASSWSSGRSTDTQYFGPGTRLTVL.

This clonotype has only a few counts. The chain joins TRBV7-6 to TRBJ2-3; TRBD1 might be the D (5 bases). The germline V and J ends were trimmed by 5 bases and 4 bases, with 13 bases remaining between them. From germline, CDR1 is SGHVS and CDR2 FNYEAQ. The CDR3 runs to 14 residues. DNA for the CDR3: TGTGCCAGCAGCATGCAGACAGCTTCAGATACGCAGTATTTT. Protein sequence: CASSMQTASDTQYF.

Only a few counts were recorded for this clonotype. This rearrangement joins TRBV20-1 to TRBJ2-2, with D possibly matching TRBD2 (5 bases). Germline V CDR1 and CDR2: DFQATT, SNEGSKA (reference sequence). V was pared by 6 bases and J by 1 base, with 21 bases between. The CDR3 totals 17 residues. CDR3 loop: CSARVPNRGMNTGELFF. The CDR3 DNA is TGCAGTGCCCGGGTGCCAAACCGGGGAATGAACACCGGGGAGCTGTTTTTT.

This clonotype was detected only a few times. This sequence joins TRBV5-1 and TRBJ2-1, with no clear D. Trimming pared 0 bases from V and 10 bases from J, leaving 8 bases between. CDR3 size: 12 residues. Germline loops: CDR1 SGHRS, CDR2 YFSETQ. CDR3 in amino acids: CASSLGRWEQFF. CDR3 bases: TGCGCCAGCAGCTTGGGCCGATGGGAGCAGTTCTTC.

Only a few counts were recorded for this clonotype. The gene calls are TRBV12-3 or TRBV12-4 and TRBJ2-6; 7 bases are shared with TRBD2. The trim removed 8 bases at V and 7 bases at J, leaving 8 bases unmatched. CDR3 length: 14 residues. CDR3 amino acids: CASGTSGGANVLTF. The CDR3 DNA is TGTGCCAGCGGCACCTCGGGAGGTGCCAACGTCCTGACTTTC.

This chain links TRBV5-1 with TRBJ2-3; 7 bases match TRBD2. The CDR3 has 16 residues. Trimming cost V 0 bases and J 4 bases; bases outside gene matches: 8. The V gene's germline CDR1 is SGHRS and CDR2 YFSETQ. The CDR3 loop is CASSLGSTRGADTQYF. CDR3 nucleotide sequence: TGCGCCAGCAGCTTGGGGTCTACCCGGGGGGCAGATACGCAGTATTTT.

The CDR3 nucleotides are TGTGCCAGCAGTCCGGGCGCCCCTTACGAGCAGTACTTC. Translated: CASSPGAPYEQYF. The genes are TRBV6-1 and TRBJ2-7; no clear D. The CDR3 is made up of 13 amino acids. Between the trimmed V and J ends, which lost 5 bases and 4 bases, there was a span of 12 bases. The germline gives CDR1 MNHNS, CDR2 SASEGT.

This chain links TRBV7-3 with TRBJ2-5; TRBD2 matches at 8 bases. The V gene end was trimmed by 3 bases and the J gene end by 7 bases; junction bases not matched to a gene: 10. Germline-derived CDR1 and CDR2 are SGHTA and FQGTGA. This CDR3 comprises 15 residues. The chain's CDR3 is CASSLEIRAGGTQYF. Here the CDR3 DNA reads TGTGCCAGCAGCTTGGAGATTAGGGCGGGAGGGACCCAGTACTTC.

This clonotype was seen more than once but under ten times. The CDR3 DNA reads as TGTGCCAGTAGTCCAGACACTGGGGCCAACGTCCTGACTTTC. This translates into CASSPDTGANVLTF. This rearrangement joins TRBV19 to TRBJ2-6; D not certain. V shed 5 bases and J shed 2 bases, with 7 bases lying between them. CDR3 length: 14 amino acids. Per the germline V gene, CDR1 is LNHDA and CDR2 is SQIVND (reference sequence).